This entry concerns a single T cell receptor beta chain. Its cognate antigen is unknown. This sample was included in a study of cytomegalovirus exposure and HLA in healthy donors. Study-wide findings and caveats: It was only CMV serostatus that was available as immune exposure information.

With 60 Vbeta and 13 Jbeta primers, the PCR was carried out. The method was immunoSEQ multiplex PCR; TCRdb's version includes in-frame clones alone and lacks a portion of them. The repertoire has around 170,000 clones, around 77% of them found once; the top ten carry around 2.4%. The CDR3 has 15 residues. Germline CDR1 is SGHRS and CDR2 is YFSETQ. V shed 4 bases, J shed 5 bases, and the junction held 6 bases outside the gene matches. Likely unrecorded immune exposures existed in these nominally healthy donors. This chain joins TRBV5-1 and TRBJ2-2; 9 bases align to TRBD1. The material sequenced was PBMCs. This clonotype was sampled from a man between 60 and 70 years old in good health and CMV-seronegative. DNA for the CDR3: TGCGCCAGCAGCCAACAGGGGGCGGGGACCGGGGAGCTGTTTTTT. Translated: CASSQQGAGTGELFF. Supplemented by reference TRBV5-1 and TRBJ2-2, the full variable domain reads KAGVTQTPRYLIKTRGQQVTLSCSPISGHRSVSWYQQTPGQGLQFLFEYFSETQRNKGNFPGRFSGRQFSNSRSEMNVSTLELGDSALYLCASSQQGAGTGELFFGEGSRLTVL.